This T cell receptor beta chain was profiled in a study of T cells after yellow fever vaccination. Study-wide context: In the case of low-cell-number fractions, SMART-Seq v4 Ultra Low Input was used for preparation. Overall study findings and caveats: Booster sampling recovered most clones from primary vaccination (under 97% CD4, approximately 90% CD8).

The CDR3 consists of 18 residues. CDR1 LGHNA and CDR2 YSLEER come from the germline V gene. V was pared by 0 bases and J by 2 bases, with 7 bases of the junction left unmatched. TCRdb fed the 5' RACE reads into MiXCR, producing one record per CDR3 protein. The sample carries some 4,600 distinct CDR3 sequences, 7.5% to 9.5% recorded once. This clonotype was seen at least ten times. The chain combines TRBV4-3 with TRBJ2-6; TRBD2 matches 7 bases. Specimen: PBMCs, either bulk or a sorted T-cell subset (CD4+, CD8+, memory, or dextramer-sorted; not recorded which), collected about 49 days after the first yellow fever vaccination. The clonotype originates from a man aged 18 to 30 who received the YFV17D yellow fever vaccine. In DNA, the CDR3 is TGCGCCAGCAGCCAAGACCCGTGGGGGGGGACTGGGGCCAACGTCCTGACTTTC. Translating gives CASSQDPWGGTGANVLTF.